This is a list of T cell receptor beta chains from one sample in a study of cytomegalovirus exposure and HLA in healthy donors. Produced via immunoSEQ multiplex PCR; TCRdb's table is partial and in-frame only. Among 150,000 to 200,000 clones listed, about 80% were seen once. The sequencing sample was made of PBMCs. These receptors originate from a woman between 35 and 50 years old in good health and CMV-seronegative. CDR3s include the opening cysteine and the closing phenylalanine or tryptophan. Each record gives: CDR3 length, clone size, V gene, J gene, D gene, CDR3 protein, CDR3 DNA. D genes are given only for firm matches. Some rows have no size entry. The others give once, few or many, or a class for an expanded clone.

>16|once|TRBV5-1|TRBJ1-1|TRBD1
CASSLKFQGGYTEAFF
TGCGCCAGCAGCTTAAAGTTCCAGGGGGGCTACACTGAAGCTTTCTTT
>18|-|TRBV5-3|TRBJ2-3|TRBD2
CARSLASGNTISTDTQYF
TGTGCCAGAAGCTTGGCTAGCGGGAACACCATAAGCACAGATACGCAGTATTTT
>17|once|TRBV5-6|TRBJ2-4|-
CASSLAGVYGGGNIQYF
TGTGCCAGCAGCTTGGCCGGAGTCTATGGGGGCGGAAACATTCAGTACTTC
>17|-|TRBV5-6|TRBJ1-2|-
CASSLGVWTTKAYGYTF
TGTGCCAGCAGCTTGGGGGTGTGGACTACGAAGGCCTATGGCTACACCTTC
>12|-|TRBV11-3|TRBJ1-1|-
CASSVSKAGAFF
TGTGCCAGCAGCGTGAGCAAAGCTGGAGCTTTCTTT
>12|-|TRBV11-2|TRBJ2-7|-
CASSPQGSEQYF
TGTGCCAGCAGCCCCCAGGGGTCGGAGCAGTACTTC
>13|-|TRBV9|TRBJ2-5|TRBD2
CASSSLAEETQYF
TGTGCCAGCAGCTCACTAGCGGAAGAGACCCAGTACTTC
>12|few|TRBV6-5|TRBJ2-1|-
CASSFGGNEQFF
TGTGCCAGCAGTTTCGGAGGGAATGAGCAGTTCTTC
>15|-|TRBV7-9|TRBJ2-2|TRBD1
CASSRQGGFTGELFF
TGTGCCAGCTCAAGACAGGGGGGGTTCACCGGGGAGCTGTTTTTT
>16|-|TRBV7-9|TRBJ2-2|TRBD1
CASSLVGTGDTGELFF
TGTGCCAGCAGCTTAGTGGGGACAGGGGACACCGGGGAGCTGTTTTTT
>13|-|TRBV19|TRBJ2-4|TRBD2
CASSVQGLAGQYF
TGTGCCAGTAGCGTACAGGGACTAGCGGGACAGTACTTC